This T cell receptor beta chain was obtained from a study of T-cell reconstitution after alpha-beta-depleted transplantation in children. Preparation of the TCRbeta library used unique molecular identifiers. MiXCR, run by TCRdb on the PCR reads, gives a single entry per CDR3 protein. The sample has approximately 490,000 distinct CDR3 sequences, approximately 10% seen once. The CDR3 runs to 16 residues. The V gene's germline CDR1 is SGHRS and CDR2 YFSETQ. The V end was cut by 1 base, the J end by 0 bases, with 8 bases between. Study-wide points: Reported findings indicate that, about two months after transplant, alpha-beta T cells came from several hundred expanded clones, which were derived from non-depleted graft cells. Surviving recipient T cells and thymic progenitors produced the high day-60 TCRbeta diversity seen in some patients. Fresh T-cell production supplied most of the T-cell counts and diversity seen one year after transplant.

The sample holds many counts of this clonotype. Antigen: not known. This TCR was recovered from a child aged 2-15 years with inherited bone marrow failure, due to receive a stem cell transplant. V gene TRBV5-1 combines with J gene TRBJ2-6; D not certain. Sequencing was performed on PBMCs, taken before TCRalphabeta/CD19-depleted stem cell transplant. The CDR3 DNA follows: TGCGCCAGCAGCTTGCCTACAATCTCTGGGGCCAACGTCCTGACTTTC. Protein sequence: CASSLPTISGANVLTF.